This T cell receptor beta chain was identified in a study of control samples from healthy donors and cancer patients. This clone occurred once. The ends were cut back, 5 bases at V and 7 bases at J, with 5 bases in the middle. Germline V gives CDR1 SGHVS, CDR2 FNYEAQ. The CDR3 length is 11 residues. Assay: immunoSEQ multiplex PCR; the TCRdb copy retains only in-frame clones and omits some. Found here are more than 85,000 clones, less than 95% of them singletons; the top ten hold 4% to 5.5%. This chain joins TRBV7-6 and TRBJ1-4; D is unclear. Specimen: blood. This receptor was obtained from a human donor in good health. The donor label of this sample is uncertain. This CDR3 is CASSATEKLFF. In DNA, the CDR3 is TGTGCCAGCAGCGCCACTGAAAAACTGTTTTTT.